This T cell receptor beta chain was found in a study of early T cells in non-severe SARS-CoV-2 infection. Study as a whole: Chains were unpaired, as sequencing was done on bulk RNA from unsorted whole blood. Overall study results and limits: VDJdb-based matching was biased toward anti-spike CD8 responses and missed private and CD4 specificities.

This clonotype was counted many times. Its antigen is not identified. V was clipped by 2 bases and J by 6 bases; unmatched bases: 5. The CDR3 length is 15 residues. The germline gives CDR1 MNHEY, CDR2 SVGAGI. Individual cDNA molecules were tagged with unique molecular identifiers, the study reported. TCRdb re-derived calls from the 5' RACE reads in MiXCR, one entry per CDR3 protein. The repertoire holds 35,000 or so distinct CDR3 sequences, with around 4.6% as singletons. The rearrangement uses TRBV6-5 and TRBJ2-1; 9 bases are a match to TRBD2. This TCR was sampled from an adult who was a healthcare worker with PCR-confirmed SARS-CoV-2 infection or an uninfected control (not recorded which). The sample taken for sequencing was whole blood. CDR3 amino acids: CASSYEGLAPNEQFF. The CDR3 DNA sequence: TGTGCCAGCAGTTACGAGGGACTAGCACCCAATGAGCAGTTCTTC.